Shown below are 14 T cell receptor beta chains from a single sample sequenced in a study of blood T cell repertoires in COVID-19. The table came from immunoSEQ multiplex PCR; TCRdb's copy has only in-frame clones and leaves some out. The sample has approximately 50,000 clones, 80% to 95% seen once. Specimen: peripheral blood. The receptors derive from a man in his fifties with active COVID-19.

The chain is built from TRBV2 and TRBJ2-3; no definite D call. Germline values: CDR1 SNHLY, CDR2 FYNNEI. Trimming left V 7 bases short and J 1 base short, with 15 bases between. There are 15 residues in the CDR3. The CDR3 protein is CASNSLEIGTDTQYF. CDR3 DNA sequence: TGTGCCAGCAACTCGCTAGAGATTGGCACAGATACGCAGTATTTT.

DNA of the CDR3: TGCGCCAGCAGCTTAAACGACAGGGGCTCCTACGAGCAGTACTTC. Residues: CASSLNDRGSYEQYF. The genes are TRBV5-1 and TRBJ2-7, with 8 positions matching TRBD1. This CDR3 is 15 amino acids long. The V segment lost 2 bases and the J segment 0 bases; nucleotides outside the gene matches: 4. The germline CDR1 and CDR2 sequences are SGHRS and YFSETQ.

The chain uses TRBV30 and TRBJ2-5; D is unclear. Germline-derived CDR1 and CDR2 are GTSNPN and SVGIG (reference sequence). V lost 0 bases to trimming and J lost 4 bases, with 3 bases between them. This CDR3 contains 11 residues. The CDR3 DNA reads TGTGCCTGGAGTGTAGCAGAGACCCAGTACTTC. Its translation: CAWSVAETQYF. Full variable domain (rest looked up from reference TRBV30 and TRBJ2-5): SQTIHQWPATLVQPVGSPLSLECTVEGTSNPNLYWYRQAAGRGLQLLFYSVGIGQISSEVPQNLSASRPQDRQFILSSKKLLLSDSGFYLCAWSVAETQYFGPGTRLLVL.

The chain combines TRBV7-8 with TRBJ1-1; D perhaps matches TRBD1 (6 bases). Germline CDR1 SGHVS, CDR2 FQNEAQ. The germline V and J ends were trimmed by 5 bases and 2 bases, with 12 bases remaining between them. This CDR3 is built from 14 residues. The DNA for the CDR3 is TGTGCCAGCAGCGTGCTACAGGGAAACACTGAAGCTTTCTTT. Amino acid sequence: CASSVLQGNTEAFF.

J is TRBJ1-4 and V is TRBV28, with unresolved D. Per the germline V gene, CDR1 is MDHEN and CDR2 is SYDVKM. V was shortened by 7 bases and J by 5 bases, with 20 bases between the two germline ends. The CDR3 length is 16 residues. The CDR3 spells CASISAGSDRNEKLFF. CDR3 coding DNA: TGTGCCAGCATTTCCGCCGGGTCAGATCGAAATGAAAAACTGTTTTTT.

The chain uses TRBV12-3 or TRBV12-4 and TRBJ2-7; D remains ambiguous. The CDR3 is made up of 13 amino acids. Trimming pared 1 base from V and 1 base from J, leaving 5 bases between. The CDR3 protein is CASSLDRSYEQYF. The CDR3 DNA reads as TGTGCCAGCAGTTTAGACAGATCCTACGAGCAGTACTTC.

The rearrangement links TRBV4-1 to TRBJ2-1, with D possibly matching TRBD1 (6 bases). Germline loops: CDR1 MGHRA, CDR2 YSYEKL. The length of the CDR3 is 17 residues. V was trimmed by 5 bases and J by 3 bases, leaving 20 bases between them. The CDR3 sequence is CASSTYSGTNSYNEQFF. CDR3 sequence (DNA): TGCGCCAGCAGCACATATTCCGGGACAAACAGCTACAATGAGCAGTTCTTC.

This sequence joins TRBV7-6 and TRBJ2-2; D is perhaps TRBD2 (6 bases). This CDR3 has 17 amino acids. The V end was cut by 1 base, the J end by 3 bases, with 15 bases between. CDR1 is SGHVS and CDR2 is FNYEAQ in the germline V gene. The CDR3 DNA is TGTGCCAGCAGCTTAGTACTAGAGACTAGTTACACCGGGGAGCTGTTTTTT. This translates into CASSLVLETSYTGELFF.

This chain connects TRBV19 to TRBJ2-1, with TRBD1 as a possible D gene (6 bases). Germline lookup yields CDR1 LNHDA and CDR2 SQIVND (reference sequence). CDR3 length: 16 amino acids. V was cut by 7 bases and J by 0 bases, with 16 bases left in between. CDR3 coding DNA: TGTGCCAGTACCCAAACAGGGCCCCGCTCCTACAATGAGCAGTTCTTC. This codes for CASTQTGPRSYNEQFF.

The chain recombines TRBV5-1 with TRBJ2-1, with no clear D. The CDR3 is made up of 12 amino acids. V was shortened by 7 bases and J by 4 bases, with 9 bases between the two germline ends. Germline V gene data show CDR1 as SGHRS and CDR2 as YFSETQ. CDR3: CASSSRYNEQFF. The CDR3 bases are TGCGCCAGCTCCTCGCGTTACAATGAGCAGTTCTTC.

CDR3: CASSHRQGAGREQYF. CDR3 DNA: TGCGCCAGCAGCCACCGACAGGGGGCTGGGAGAGAGCAGTACTTC. The chain combines TRBV4-1 with TRBJ2-7; 10 nucleotides align to TRBD1. Germline CDR1 and CDR2: MGHRA and YSYEKL. Trimming at V came to 3 bases and at J to 7 bases, leaving 9 bases not matched to a gene. This CDR3 region has 15 residues.

The chain has TRBV7-8 and TRBJ1-1; 9 bases are a match to TRBD1. The CDR3 covers 16 residues. CDR1 SGHVS and CDR2 FQNEAQ come from the germline V gene. Trimming cost V 6 bases and J 5 bases; bases outside gene matches: 13. This CDR3 is CASSEGTGQGGTEAFF. In DNA form, the CDR3 reads TGTGCCAGCAGTGAGGGCACGGGACAGGGTGGGACTGAAGCTTTCTTT.

The chain links TRBV10-3 to TRBJ2-1; D is perhaps TRBD2 (5 bases). Trimming left V 5 bases short and J 2 bases short, with 13 bases between. The CDR3 loop spans 15 amino acids. Germline V gives CDR1 ENHRY, CDR2 SYGVKD. The CDR3, as DNA: TGTGCCATCAGTCCGGACTGGCCCACCTACAATGAGCAGTTCTTC. Translating it yields CAISPDWPTYNEQFF.

The chain recombines TRBV4-1 with TRBJ2-1; 13 bases map to TRBD2. Germline V gene lookup returns CDR1 MGHRA and CDR2 YSYEKL. V shed 3 bases and J 6 bases; nucleotides not matched to a gene: 11. The CDR3 extends over 18 amino acids. The CDR3 DNA reads TGCGCCAGCAGCCAGAAAACAAAGGGACTAGCGGGAATCAATGAGCAGTTCTTC. It specifies CASSQKTKGLAGINEQFF.